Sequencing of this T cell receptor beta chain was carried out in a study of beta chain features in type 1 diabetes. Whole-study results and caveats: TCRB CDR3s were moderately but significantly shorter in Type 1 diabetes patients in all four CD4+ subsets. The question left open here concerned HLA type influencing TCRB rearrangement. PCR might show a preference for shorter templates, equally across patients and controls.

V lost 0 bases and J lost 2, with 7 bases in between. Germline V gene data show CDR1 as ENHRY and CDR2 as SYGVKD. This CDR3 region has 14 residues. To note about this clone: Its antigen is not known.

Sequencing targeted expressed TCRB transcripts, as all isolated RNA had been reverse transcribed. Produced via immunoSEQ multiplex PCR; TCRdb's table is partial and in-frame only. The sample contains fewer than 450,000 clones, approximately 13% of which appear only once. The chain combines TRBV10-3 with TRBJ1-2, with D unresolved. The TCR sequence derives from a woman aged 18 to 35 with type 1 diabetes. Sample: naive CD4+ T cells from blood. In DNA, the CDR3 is TGTGCCATCAGTGAGTCTGGCCAAAACTATGGCTACACCTTC. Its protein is CAISESGQNYGYTF.